This TCR beta chain emerged from a study of blood T cell repertoires in COVID-19. About the study: Spain, Italy and the United States supplied samples that represented acute and convalescent COVID-19. Nucleic acid was either cDNA or gDNA, and it came from T cells, B-cell-depleted T cells, or PBMCs.

This table comes from immunoSEQ multiplex PCR, and its TCRdb copy is limited to in-frame clones, with some not included. The repertoire holds a few hundred thousand clones, 87% seen once, with approximately 2% in the top ten. J gave up 2 bases and V 2 bases, and 4 bases lay outside the gene matches. The CDR3 covers 15 residues. Germline values: CDR1 KGHSH, CDR2 LQKENI. The sample consisted of peripheral blood. The TCR was taken from a man aged 18 to 30 with active or convalescent COVID-19. The rearrangement joins TRBV18 to TRBJ1-2; 8 bases map to TRBD1. This CDR3 is CASSPTRTGNYGYTF. CDR3 bases: TGTGCCAGCTCACCAACGAGGACAGGGAACTATGGCTACACCTTC.